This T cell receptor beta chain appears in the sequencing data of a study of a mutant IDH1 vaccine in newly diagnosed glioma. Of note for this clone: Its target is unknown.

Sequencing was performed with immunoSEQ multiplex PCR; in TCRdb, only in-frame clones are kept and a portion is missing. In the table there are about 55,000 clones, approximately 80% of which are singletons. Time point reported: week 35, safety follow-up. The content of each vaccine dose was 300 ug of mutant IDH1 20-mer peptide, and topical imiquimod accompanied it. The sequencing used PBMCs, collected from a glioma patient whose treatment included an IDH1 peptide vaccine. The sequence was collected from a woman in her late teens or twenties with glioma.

The CDR3 reads CASGLAEQGPAKNIQYF. CDR3 nucleotides: TGTGCTAGTGGTTTGGCCGAGCAGGGACCGGCCAAAAACATTCAGTACTTC. This rearrangement joins TRBV12-5 to TRBJ2-4; D may be TRBD1 or TRBD2 (5 bases each). Trimming took 1 base from V and 1 from J, leaving 14 bases between them. Germline lookup yields CDR1 LGHNT and CDR2 FRNRAP. The CDR3 length is 17 residues.